One T cell receptor beta chain is described in this entry. Its antigen remains unknown. This record belongs to a study of shared clonotypes between healthy human individuals. Findings and caveats of the study: Compared with memory subsets, naive subsets generally had larger estimated richness. Sharing across four donors was highest in naive CD4 (around 5%) and lowest in memory CD8 (about 0.4%).

The CDR3 is 16 amino acids. Germline CDR1 is SGHTA and CDR2 is FQGNSA. Germline trimming cut 2 bases from V and 10 bases from J; bases unmatched to any gene: 9. CD4+ cell separation produced CD45RA+ naive and CD45RA-negative memory subsets. Running of the assay took place at deep level. Profiled with immunoSEQ multiplex PCR; TCRdb holds only in-frame clones, not every one. The data show more than 2 million clones, 90% to 95% seen once. This chain uses TRBV7-2 with TRBJ1-6, with TRBD1 matching 9 bases. Sequencing was performed on naive CD4+ T cells sorted from blood. Subset denoted: CD45RA+ positively selected. The receptor comes from a man between 18 and 35 years old in good health. In DNA, the CDR3 is TGTGCCAGCAGCTTACTCCCGGGACAGGGATCCTCACCCCTCCACTTT. Its protein product is CASSLLPGQGSSPLHF.